This TCR beta chain appears in the sequencing data of a study of regulatory T cells in long-lasting Graves disease (dated by TCRdb to 2020 to 2023). Concerning the study at large: In the newly diagnosed Graves' disease group, patients had been taking antithyroid drugs for less than 3 months. A total of roughly 35 samples were covered by TCR sequencing, comprising some 13 persistent and 20 or so newly diagnosed Graves' disease patients. Persistent Graves' disease patients were compared with newly diagnosed Graves' disease patients by peripheral blood TCR sequencing and RNA sequencing. The study was conducted in China and was registered as a clinical trial.

Library preparation employed multiplex PCR. Instrument on record: Illumina HiSeq 4000. TCR beta libraries were built with iRepertoire HTBI primers and Arm-PCR amplification of CDR3 regions. Gel purification was performed on PCR products prior to sequencing. In the source study's methods: Gene usage analysis of CDR3 amino acid clonotypes used the approximately 62 TRBV and around 14 TRBJ segments found across samples. Filtered high-quality paired reads were merged into contigs using COPE and FqMerger. Contigs were aligned with BLAST to IMGT TRBV, TRBD and TRBJ reference genes, and CDR3 was defined per IMGT. Any clonotype with a frequency above 0.1% was counted as a highly expanded clone. Shannon entropy served as the measure of repertoire diversity, while the Gini coefficient captured V-J evenness. Clonotypes shared by more than one individual were considered public. TCRdb trimmed the raw reads at Q25, called clones with MiXCR and kept productive beta chains. Every CDR3 protein is listed once, alongside the most common genes and DNA of its rows. The V and J calls and clone size are TCRdb's, not the authors'. This sample lists approximately 540,000 distinct CDR3 sequences; about 11% were detected once. The ten top clones hold almost 9% of the sample.

This clonotype has at least ten counts. The antigen this receptor binds is unknown. No base quality values were provided; no much bigger clone lies one nucleotide off. Beyond this particular receptor, the publication reports: The small sample size was acknowledged by the authors as a limitation that may reduce accuracy. Lower TCR Shannon entropy and fewer highly expanded clones were observed in persistent Graves' disease patients than in newly diagnosed patients, which suggested clonal expansion. Only the TCR beta chain was sequenced and analyzed. The study examined only peripheral blood because the primary lesion, thyroid tissue, could not be accessed. Persistent patients shared more public clonotypes among themselves (over 2,500) than newly diagnosed patients did (about 900).

Per the publication, the time point label means: newly diagnosed GD, antithyroid drugs for less than 3 months. For both TCR sequencing and RNA sequencing, RNA was extracted from PBMCs using TRIzol. Graves' disease was diagnosed according to American Thyroid Association guidelines. Patients were recruited from an endocrinology department in Xi'an, China. Each patient gave roughly 8.4 milliliters of peripheral blood, collected in an EDTA anticoagulant tube. Ficoll Paque Plus density gradient separation was used to isolate PBMCs, and no further T cell sorting was performed. An Agilent 2100 Bioanalyzer and agarose gel were used to check RNA quality, and a NanoDrop 2000 was used to measure RNA concentration. The data also belong to a second study, concerning T cells in Graves' hyperthyroidism and ophthalmopathy. As the second paper documents: A patient counted as having stable Graves' hyperthyroidism if no progression to ophthalmopathy occurred over 18 months of follow-up. Hyperthyroidism patients were newly diagnosed, had a disease duration of under 2 months, and were aged 18 to 65 years. Exclusion was applied to patients with uncontrolled infections, other autoimmune diseases, pregnancy or lactation. Diagnoses were established on the basis of clinical symptoms, serum thyroxine and TRAb, thyroid ultrasound, and orbital computed tomography. For the first round of RT-PCR on the TCR CDR3, the HTBI primer set was used together with the Qiagen OneStep RT-PCR kit. Most expanded thyroid clonotypes (frequency above 0.001) were also found in blood, which suggests that blood repertoires may mirror thyroid immune responses. In cross-validation, a model built on a 13 V-J signature told ophthalmopathy apart from stable hyperthyroidism with roughly 87% sensitivity and about 81% specificity, and in testing the same model reached 80%/75%. In validation, the model predicted progression to ophthalmopathy a median of roughly 6.2 months before onset, with over 55% sensitivity and roughly 77% specificity. A discovery cohort of 95 to 100 patients, 43 with Graves' ophthalmopathy and approximately 55 with stable Graves' hyperthyroidism, was used to find distinguishing TCR V-J signatures. Prospective prediction of ophthalmopathy was tested in an independent validation cohort of approximately 19 hyperthyroidism patients and 17 patients who later progressed to ophthalmopathy. The 100 discovery patients were randomly split 7:3 into training and test sets. In more than five Graves' hyperthyroidism patients, the study also compared T-cell repertoires from thyroid tissue with T-cell repertoires from blood. After blood sampling, hyperthyroidism patients were treated with methimazole at a starting dose of 30 mg daily, and ophthalmopathy patients were treated with high-dose intravenous methylprednisolone. A second multiplex PCR round built the libraries, followed by size selection and purification. Paired-end sequencing of the libraries was performed with 100 bp reads on an Illumina HiSeq2000. Raw data were processed with SOAPnuke, discarding reads with adapters, uncalled bases, mean Phred below 15, or no exact constant-primer or identifier match. COPE v1.2.5 was used to merge high-quality paired reads, and clonotypes were defined as unique nucleotide sequences. Clonotypes were aligned to IMGT TRBV, TRBD and TRBJ reference segments using MiTCR v1.1. The analysis included only V-J combinations with a frequency above 0.0001, which together covered around 99% of the repertoires. The TCS score was defined as F50 (clonal expansion) divided by E x V (chaos), with BLOSUM62-based TCRdist calculated between CDR3 peptides within each V-J. Welch's t-statistics and random forest reduced around 520 V-J features to about 12, which were used in a naive Bayes classifier (R e1071). No statistical method was used to set the sample size in advance, and investigators knew the group allocation. According to the paper, TCR Vbeta CDR3 sequencing was carried out on over 130 peripheral blood samples, which came from approximately 43 ophthalmopathy, roughly 75 hyperthyroidism and 17 progressor patients.

The clonotype originates from a woman aged 25 to 39 with Graves disease. Donor details come from another sample of the same person, matched by shared clones. Sequences were derived from peripheral blood mononuclear cells (PBMCs), sampled at new diagnosis, from a patient treated with antithyroid drugs.

The sequenced DNA: TGTGCCAGTAGTAGGACAGCTGACTCTGAAGCTTTCTTT. It encodes CASSRTADSEAFF. This receptor chain uses TRBV19 and TRBJ1-1; TRBD1 is perhaps the D gene, given 6 matching bases. The CDR3 covers 13 residues, taking in both the cysteine and the phenylalanine. The entry retains the CDR3 DNA only, 39 bases that are in frame from base 1. The trim is 4 bases for V and 6 bases for J, with a gap of 12 bases between the germline ends. CDR1 and CDR2 are read off the germline V gene (reference sequence) as LNHDA and SQIVND.